Each of the 21 T cell receptor beta chains below was sequenced from the same sample in a study of cytomegalovirus exposure and HLA in healthy donors (dated 2017 in TCRdb). The protocol used for the library was the immunoSEQ multiplex PCR assay. The multiplex PCR relied on a mix of 60 forward primers for TCR Vbeta segments and 13 reverse primers for TCR Jbeta segments. TCRdb limited this immuneACCESS table to in-frame rearrangements with V and J called. A share of clones is missing; checked studies link under half to unresolved V genes, and the rest is unexplained. Across this sample there are roughly 150,000 clones, with around 63% seen only once. The biggest ten clones account for 1.5% to 2% of the sample. Source material: PBMCs. The receptors derive from a human donor in good health.

The chain is built from TRBV19 and TRBJ2-7; D remains unclear. This CDR3 contains 15 residues. The germline CDR1 and CDR2 sequences are LNHDA and SQIVND (reference sequence). Deletions cut 7 bases from V and 7 bases from J, with 23 bases between. The CDR3 DNA sequence: TGTGCCAGTACTCCAGGTACAGCTTACCTTGAGGAGCAGTACTTC. Translating gives CASTPGTAYLEEQYF. The full variable domain, in which reference TRBV19 and TRBJ2-7 provide the parts outside the CDR3, is DGGITQSPKYLFRKEGQNVTLSCEQNLNHDAMYWYRQDPGQGLRLIYYSQIVNDFQKGDIAEGYSVSREKKESFPLTVTSAQKNPTAFYLCASTPGTAYLEEQYFGPGTRLTVT.

This clone showed up just a few times. The rearrangement uses TRBV9 and TRBJ2-7; maybe TRBD1 (6 bases). V was pared by 3 bases and J by 7 bases, with 14 bases between. The CDR3 length is 13 residues. From germline, CDR1 is SGDLS and CDR2 YYNGEE. The CDR3 loop is CASSASGVGEQYF. In DNA, the CDR3 is TGTGCCAGCAGCGCCTCAGGGGTTGGTGAGCAGTACTTC.

In DNA form, the CDR3 reads TGTGCCAGCAGCCCCCAAACCGGGTTGGAGCAGTACTTC. The encoded protein is CASSPQTGLEQYF. The genes are TRBV7-2 and TRBJ2-7, with D hard to call. CDR3 length: 13 amino acids. Trimming removed 5 bases at V and 7 bases at J, with 15 bases between. Germline CDR1 reads SGHTA; CDR2 reads FQGNSA. Looking up the rest from reference TRBV7-2 and TRBJ2-7 gives the full variable domain: GAGVSQSPSNKVTEKGKDVELRCDPISGHTALYWYRQSLGQGLEFLIYFQGNSAPDKSGLPSDRFSAERTGGSVSTLTIQRTQQEDSAVYLCASSPQTGLEQYFGPGTRLTVT.

V gene TRBV7-3 combines with J gene TRBJ2-7; 9 nucleotides match TRBD2. Trimming cost V 0 bases and J 7 bases; bases outside gene matches: 10. This CDR3 has 16 amino acids. Germline V CDR1 and CDR2: SGHTA, FQGTGA. Here the CDR3 reads CASSLTGSGREEEQYF. In nucleotides, the CDR3 is TGTGCCAGCAGCTTAACCGGTAGCGGGAGAGAGGAAGAGCAGTACTTC.

In this sample, this clone turned up a few times. The CDR3 DNA is TGTGCCAGCATCCAGGGTACTGAAGCTTTCTTT. Its translation: CASIQGTEAFF. The chain uses TRBV28 and TRBJ1-1; tentative D call: TRBD1 (5 bases). CDR3 length equals 11 residues. V was trimmed by 7 bases and J by 5 bases, leaving 8 bases between them. Germline CDR1 reads MDHEN; CDR2 reads SYDVKM.

J is TRBJ2-7 and V is TRBV19; D possibly corresponds to TRBD1 (6 bases). Germline V gene lookup returns CDR1 LNHDA and CDR2 SQIVND (reference sequence). V lost 5 bases and J lost 2, with 16 bases in between. The length of the CDR3 is 15 residues. CDR3 in amino acids: CASSEQAGVTYEQYF. As DNA, the CDR3 is TGTGCCAGTAGTGAACAGGCAGGGGTTACCTACGAGCAGTACTTC.

The V gene is TRBV7-9, the J gene TRBJ1-2, with no clear D. The ends were cut back, 1 base at V and 4 bases at J, with 13 bases in the middle. Germline CDR1 SEHNR, CDR2 FQNEAQ (reference sequence). This CDR3 spans 15 amino acids. CDR3 residues: CASSLGRGQTYGYTF. CDR3 coding DNA: TGTGCCAGCAGCTTAGGACGTGGGCAGACCTATGGCTACACCTTC.

The V and J genes are TRBV5-5 and TRBJ2-7; a weak D match, TRBD2 (5 bases). The ends were cut back, 0 bases at V and 0 bases at J, with 10 bases in the middle. CDR3 length: 15 amino acids. Germline lookup yields CDR1 SGHKS and CDR2 YYEKEE (reference sequence). CDR3 amino acids: CASSLAAASSYEQYF. CDR3 in DNA: TGTGCCAGCAGCTTGGCAGCGGCGAGCTCCTACGAGCAGTACTTC.

This clone has just one count. The CDR3 protein is CASSEHSGGTEAFF. CDR3 sequence (DNA): TGTGCCAGCAGTGAACATTCGGGTGGCACTGAAGCTTTCTTT. The chain recombines TRBV6-1 with TRBJ1-1; the D is unclear. Germline V gene sequence: CDR1 MNHNS, CDR2 SASEGT. The CDR3 has 14 residues. V dropped 2 bases and J dropped 4 bases, with 11 bases sitting between them.

The chain links TRBV27 to TRBJ1-2, with 10 bases fitting TRBD1. Germline CDR1 MNHEY, CDR2 SMNVEV (reference sequence). Germline trimming cut 6 bases from V and 6 bases from J; bases unmatched to any gene: 4. The CDR3 length is 13 residues. CDR3: CASRLTGGHGYTF. The CDR3 DNA follows: TGTGCCAGCAGGTTGACAGGGGGCCATGGCTACACCTTC.

This chain connects TRBV28 to TRBJ2-7, with 7 bases identical to TRBD2. The ends lost 4 bases at V and 3 bases at J; junction bases unmatched: 12. CDR1 is MDHEN and CDR2 is SYDVKM in the germline V gene. This CDR3 is 16 amino acids long. The CDR3 DNA sequence: TGTGCCAGCAGTTCGCCCCTCCAGCGGGGTTACTACGAGCAGTACTTC. Translating gives CASSSPLQRGYYEQYF.

Concerning this clone itself: Germline and junction disagree at one end, which may indicate a read error. Written as DNA, the CDR3 is TGTGCCAGCGGCCAAGGGATGCAACAGGGCTACGAGCAGTACTTC. As protein: CASGQGMQQGYEQYF. This chain joins TRBV14 and TRBJ2-7, with D possibly being TRBD1 (6 bases). CDR3 length equals 15 residues. Germline CDR1 reads SGHDN; CDR2 reads FVKESK.

On this clone: At the DNA level, this CDR3 is encoded by other sequences in the same sample as well. This chain uses TRBV18 with TRBJ1-1; 10 bases are shared with TRBD1. CDR1 and CDR2 (germline): KGHSH, LQKENI. V lost 3 bases to trimming and J lost 4 bases; unmatched junction nucleotides: 2. The CDR3 is 14 amino acids. The CDR3 loop is CASSPGQGGTEAFF. The CDR3 DNA reads as TGTGCCAGCTCACCTGGACAGGGGGGCACTGAAGCTTTCTTT.

The rearrangement uses TRBV19 and TRBJ2-5; TRBD2 matches 10 bases. Germline V gene data show CDR1 as LNHDA and CDR2 as SQIVND (reference sequence). Trimming cost V 4 bases and J 5 bases; bases outside gene matches: 4. There are 14 residues in the CDR3. DNA for the CDR3: TGTGCCAGTAGTACTAGCGGGAGTAGGGAGACCCAGTACTTC. Amino acids: CASSTSGSRETQYF. Full variable domain (outside the CDR3, taken from reference TRBV19 and TRBJ2-5): DGGITQSPKYLFRKEGQNVTLSCEQNLNHDAMYWYRQDPGQGLRLIYYSQIVNDFQKGDIAEGYSVSREKKESFPLTVTSAQKNPTAFYLCASSTSGSRETQYFGPGTRLLVL.

This chain connects TRBV9 to TRBJ2-4, with TRBD2 identical over 7 bases. V shed 0 bases, J shed 0 bases, and the junction held 3 bases outside the gene matches. Germline assignment: CDR1 SGDLS and CDR2 YYNGEE. The CDR3 is made up of 16 amino acids. In DNA, the CDR3 is TGTGCCAGCAGCGTAGGGGAGGGCCCAGCCAAAAACATTCAGTACTTC. This sequence encodes CASSVGEGPAKNIQYF. Together with reference TRBV9 and TRBJ2-4, the CDR3 gives the full variable domain: DSGVTQTPKHLITATGQRVTLRCSPRSGDLSVYWYQQSLDQGLQFLIQYYNGEERAKGNILERFSAQQFPDLHSELNLSSLELGDSALYFCASSVGEGPAKNIQYFGAGTRLSVL.

The chain combines TRBV7-6 with TRBJ2-5; 10 positions agree with TRBD2. After removal of 0 bases from V and 0 bases from J, the junction contained 10 bases not matched to a gene. CDR1 SGHVS and CDR2 FNYEAQ come from the germline V gene. This CDR3 is 19 amino acids long. The CDR3, as DNA: TGTGCCAGCAGCTTAGCCCCACCGAGGAGCGGGAGGGACCAAGAGACCCAGTACTTC. Protein: CASSLAPPRSGRDQETQYF.

The chain is built from TRBV7-6 and TRBJ2-2, with TRBD2 matching 8 bases. The CDR3 runs to 16 residues. The junction had 5 bases not matched to a gene; V was cut back by 4 bases and J by 1 base. The V gene's germline CDR1 is SGHVS and CDR2 FNYEAQ. This CDR3 reads CASSSSGGRNTGELFF. In DNA form, the CDR3 reads TGTGCCAGCAGCTCCTCGGGAGGGAGGAACACCGGGGAGCTGTTTTTT.

This clone was recorded a few times. The V call is TRBV27, the J call TRBJ2-7, with 8 bases identical to TRBD2. The length of the CDR3 is 15 residues. Germline CDR1 and CDR2: MNHEY and SMNVEV (reference sequence). V was clipped by 4 bases and J by 6 bases; unmatched bases: 11. The CDR3 region is CASSSLQREFSEQYF. The CDR3 region has the DNA TGTGCCAGCAGTTCCCTCCAGCGGGAGTTTAGCGAGCAGTACTTC.

The chain combines TRBV28 with TRBJ2-2, with TRBD1 matching 10 bases. The CDR3 length is 15 residues. Germline CDR1 MDHEN, CDR2 SYDVKM. J gave up 6 bases and V 4 bases, and 5 bases lay outside the gene matches. DNA for the CDR3: TGTGCCAGCAGTTGGGGACAGGGGTTGTCCGGGGAGCTGTTTTTT. Its translation: CASSWGQGLSGELFF. Combining the CDR3 with reference TRBV28 and TRBJ2-2 gives the whole variable domain DVKVTQSSRYLVKRTGEKVFLECVQDMDHENMFWYRQDPGLGLRLIYFSYDVKMKEKGDIPEGYSVSREKKERFSLILESASTNQTSMYLCASSWGQGLSGELFFGEGSRLTVL.

The CDR3 nucleotides are TGTGCCAGCAGCTTAGGGGGACTAGCGCGTGAGCAGTACTTC. Translated: CASSLGGLAREQYF. The gene calls are TRBV7-2 and TRBJ2-7, with TRBD2 matching 10 bases. Trimming at V came to 1 base and at J to 7 bases, leaving 4 bases not matched to a gene. Germline CDR1 and CDR2: SGHTA and FQGNSA. This CDR3 comprises 14 residues.

This chain joins TRBV7-9 and TRBJ2-3, with TRBD1 identical over 8 bases. The trim removed 4 bases at V and 0 bases at J, leaving 3 bases unmatched. Germline values: CDR1 SEHNR, CDR2 FQNEAQ (reference sequence). The CDR3 spans 15 residues. CDR3 region: CASSSDRESTDTQYF. CDR3 bases: TGTGCCAGCAGCTCGGACAGGGAGAGCACAGATACGCAGTATTTT.